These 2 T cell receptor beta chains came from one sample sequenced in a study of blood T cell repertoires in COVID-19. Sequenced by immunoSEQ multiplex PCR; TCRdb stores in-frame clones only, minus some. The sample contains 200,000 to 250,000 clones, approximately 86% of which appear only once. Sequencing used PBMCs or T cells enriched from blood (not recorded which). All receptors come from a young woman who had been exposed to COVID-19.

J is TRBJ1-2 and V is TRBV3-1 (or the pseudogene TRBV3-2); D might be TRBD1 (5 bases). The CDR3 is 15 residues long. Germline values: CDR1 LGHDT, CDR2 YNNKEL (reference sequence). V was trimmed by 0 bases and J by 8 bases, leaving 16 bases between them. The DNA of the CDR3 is TGTGCCAGCAGCCAAGATGTCTTCGACAGCAAGGGCTACACCTTC. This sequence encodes CASSQDVFDSKGYTF.

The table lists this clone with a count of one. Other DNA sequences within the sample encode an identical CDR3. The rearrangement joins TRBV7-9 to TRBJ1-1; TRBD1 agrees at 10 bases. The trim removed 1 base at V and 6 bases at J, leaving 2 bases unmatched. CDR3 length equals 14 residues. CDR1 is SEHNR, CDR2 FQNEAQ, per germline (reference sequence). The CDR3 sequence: CASSLGQGASEAFF. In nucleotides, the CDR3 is TGTGCCAGCAGCTTAGGACAGGGGGCCTCTGAAGCTTTCTTT.